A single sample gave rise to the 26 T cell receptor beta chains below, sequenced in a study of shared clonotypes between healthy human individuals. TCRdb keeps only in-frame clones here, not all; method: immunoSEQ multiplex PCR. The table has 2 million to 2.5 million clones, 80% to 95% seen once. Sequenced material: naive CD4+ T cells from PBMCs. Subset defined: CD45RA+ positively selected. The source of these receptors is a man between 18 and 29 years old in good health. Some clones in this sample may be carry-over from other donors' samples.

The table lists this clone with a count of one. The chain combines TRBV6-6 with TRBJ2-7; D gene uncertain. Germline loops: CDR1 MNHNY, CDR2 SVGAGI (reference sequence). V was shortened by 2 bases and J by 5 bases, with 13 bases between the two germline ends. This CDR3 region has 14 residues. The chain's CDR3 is CASSYPGRSDEQYF. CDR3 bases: TGTGCCAGCAGTTACCCTGGGCGGTCTGACGAGCAGTACTTC.

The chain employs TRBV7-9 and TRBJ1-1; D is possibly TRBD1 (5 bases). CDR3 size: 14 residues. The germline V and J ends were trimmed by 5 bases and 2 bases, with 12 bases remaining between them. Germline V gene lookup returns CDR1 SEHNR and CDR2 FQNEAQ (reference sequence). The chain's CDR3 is CASSPGPSNTEAFF. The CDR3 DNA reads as TGTGCCAGCAGCCCGGGGCCCTCCAACACTGAAGCTTTCTTT.

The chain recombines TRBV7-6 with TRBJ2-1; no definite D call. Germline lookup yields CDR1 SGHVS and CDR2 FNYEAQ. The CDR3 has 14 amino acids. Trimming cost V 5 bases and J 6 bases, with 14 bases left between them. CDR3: CASSPSPNGNEQFF. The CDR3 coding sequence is TGTGCCAGCAGCCCCAGTCCCAACGGCAATGAGCAGTTCTTC.

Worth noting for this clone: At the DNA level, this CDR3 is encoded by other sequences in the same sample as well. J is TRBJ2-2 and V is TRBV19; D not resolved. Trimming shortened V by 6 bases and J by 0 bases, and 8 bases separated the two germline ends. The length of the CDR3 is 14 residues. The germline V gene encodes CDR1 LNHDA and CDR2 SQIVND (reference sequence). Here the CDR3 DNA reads TGTGCCAGTAGCAGTGGGTCGAACACCGGGGAGCTGTTTTTT. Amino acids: CASSSGSNTGELFF.

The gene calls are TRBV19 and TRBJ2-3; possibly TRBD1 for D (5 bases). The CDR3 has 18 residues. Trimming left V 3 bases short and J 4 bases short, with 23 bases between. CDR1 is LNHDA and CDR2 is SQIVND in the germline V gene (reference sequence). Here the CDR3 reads CASSIRQQPPIYADTQYF. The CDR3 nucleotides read TGTGCCAGTAGTATCCGACAGCAACCGCCAATCTACGCAGATACGCAGTATTTT.

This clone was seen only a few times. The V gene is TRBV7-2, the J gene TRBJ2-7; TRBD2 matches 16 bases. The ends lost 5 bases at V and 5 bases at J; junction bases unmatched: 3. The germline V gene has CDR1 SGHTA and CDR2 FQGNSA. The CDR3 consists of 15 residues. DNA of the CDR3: TGTGCCAGCAGCCCGGGGACTAGCGGGAGGGACGAGCAGTACTTC. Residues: CASSPGTSGRDEQYF.

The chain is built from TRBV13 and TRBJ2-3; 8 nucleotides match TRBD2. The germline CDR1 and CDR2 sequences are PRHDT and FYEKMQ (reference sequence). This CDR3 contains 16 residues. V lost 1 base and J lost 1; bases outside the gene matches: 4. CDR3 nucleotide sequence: TGTGCCAGCAGCTTAGTAGCGACTAGCGGCACAGATACGCAGTATTTT. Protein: CASSLVATSGTDTQYF.

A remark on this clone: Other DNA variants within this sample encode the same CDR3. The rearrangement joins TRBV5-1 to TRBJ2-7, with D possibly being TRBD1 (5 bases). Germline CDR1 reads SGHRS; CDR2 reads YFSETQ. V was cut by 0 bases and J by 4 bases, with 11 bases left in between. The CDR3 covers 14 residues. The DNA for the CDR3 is TGCGCCAGCAGCTTGGGACAGCTTTCTTACGAGCAGTACTTC. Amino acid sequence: CASSLGQLSYEQYF.

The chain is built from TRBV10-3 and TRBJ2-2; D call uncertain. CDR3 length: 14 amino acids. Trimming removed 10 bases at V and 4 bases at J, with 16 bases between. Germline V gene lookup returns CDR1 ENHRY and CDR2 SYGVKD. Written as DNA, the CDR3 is TGTGCCACCCTTGGTGCCGACGGCACCGGGGAGCTGTTTTTT. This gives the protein CATLGADGTGELFF.

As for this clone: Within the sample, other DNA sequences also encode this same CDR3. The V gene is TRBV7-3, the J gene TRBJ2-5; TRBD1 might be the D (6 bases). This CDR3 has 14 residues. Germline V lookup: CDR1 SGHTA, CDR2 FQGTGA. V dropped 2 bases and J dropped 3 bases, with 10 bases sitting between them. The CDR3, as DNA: TGTGCCAGCAGCTTATCAGGGGTGGAAGAGACCCAGTACTTC. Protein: CASSLSGVEETQYF.

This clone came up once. CDR3 in amino acids: CASSSPTEAYEQYF. DNA of the CDR3: TGTGCCAGCAGTTCACCGACAGAGGCCTACGAGCAGTACTTC. The genes are TRBV28 and TRBJ2-7; D might be TRBD1 (5 bases). The CDR3 length is 14 residues. Germline V gene sequence: CDR1 MDHEN, CDR2 SYDVKM. V lost 4 bases, J lost 2 bases, and 12 bases lay in between.

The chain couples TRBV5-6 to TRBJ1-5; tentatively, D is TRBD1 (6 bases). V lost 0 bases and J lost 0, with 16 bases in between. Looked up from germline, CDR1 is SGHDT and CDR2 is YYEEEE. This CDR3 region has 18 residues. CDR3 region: CASSLVTRGNYSNQPQHF. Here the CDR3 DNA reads TGTGCCAGCAGCTTGGTAACTAGGGGGAATTATAGCAATCAGCCCCAGCATTTT. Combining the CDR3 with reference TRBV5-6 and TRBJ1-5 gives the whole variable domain DAGVTQSPTHLIKTRGQQVTLRCSPKSGHDTVSWYQQALGQGPQFIFQYYEEEERQRGNFPDRFSGHQFPNYSSELNVNALLLGDSALYLCASSLVTRGNYSNQPQHFGDGTRLSIL.

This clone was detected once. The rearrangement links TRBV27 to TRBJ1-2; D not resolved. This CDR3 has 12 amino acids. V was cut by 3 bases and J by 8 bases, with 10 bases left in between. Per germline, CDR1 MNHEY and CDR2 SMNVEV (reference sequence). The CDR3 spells CASSFTGGGYTF. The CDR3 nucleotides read TGTGCCAGCAGTTTTACCGGTGGAGGCTACACCTTC.

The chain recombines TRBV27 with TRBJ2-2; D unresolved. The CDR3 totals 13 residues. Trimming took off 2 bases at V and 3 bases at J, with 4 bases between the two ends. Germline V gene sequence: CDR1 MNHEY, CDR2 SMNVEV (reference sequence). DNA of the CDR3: TGTGCCAGCAGTTTAACAGACACCGGGGAGCTGTTTTTT. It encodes CASSLTDTGELFF.

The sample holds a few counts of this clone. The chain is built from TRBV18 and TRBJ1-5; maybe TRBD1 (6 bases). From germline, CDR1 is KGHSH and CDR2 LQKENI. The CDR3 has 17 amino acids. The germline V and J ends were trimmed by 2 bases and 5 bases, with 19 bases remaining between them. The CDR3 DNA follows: TGTGCCAGCTCACCAAGGAGGGGACAAGCGTTTGATCAGCCCCAGCATTTT. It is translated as CASSPRRGQAFDQPQHF.

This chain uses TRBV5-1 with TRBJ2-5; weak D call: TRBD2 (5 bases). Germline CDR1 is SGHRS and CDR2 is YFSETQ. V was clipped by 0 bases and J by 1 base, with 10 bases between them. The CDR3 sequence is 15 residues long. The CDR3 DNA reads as TGCGCCAGCAGCTTGGGGTGGAGGACCCAAGAGACCCAGTACTTC. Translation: CASSLGWRTQETQYF.

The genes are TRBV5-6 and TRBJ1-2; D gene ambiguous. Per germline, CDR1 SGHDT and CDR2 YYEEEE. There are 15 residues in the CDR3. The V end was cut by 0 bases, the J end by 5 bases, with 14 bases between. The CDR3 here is CASSLGAYPAYGYTF. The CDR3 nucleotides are TGTGCCAGCAGCTTGGGGGCCTATCCCGCGTATGGCTACACCTTC.

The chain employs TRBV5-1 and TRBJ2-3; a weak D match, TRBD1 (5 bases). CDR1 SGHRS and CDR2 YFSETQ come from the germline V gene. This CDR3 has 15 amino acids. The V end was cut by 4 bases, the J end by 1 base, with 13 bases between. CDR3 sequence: CASSPQGGGTDTQYF. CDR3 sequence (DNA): TGCGCCAGCAGCCCCCAGGGTGGGGGCACAGATACGCAGTATTTT.

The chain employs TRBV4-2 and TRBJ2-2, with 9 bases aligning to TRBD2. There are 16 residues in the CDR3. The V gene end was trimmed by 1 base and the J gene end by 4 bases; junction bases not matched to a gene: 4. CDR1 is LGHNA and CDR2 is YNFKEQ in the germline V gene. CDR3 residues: CASSQGLAGRTGELFF. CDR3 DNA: TGTGCCAGCAGCCAAGGCCTAGCGGGACGCACCGGGGAGCTGTTTTTT.

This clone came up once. The CDR3 sequence is CASSYSVYTDTQYF. The CDR3 nucleotides are TGTGCCAGCAGTTACTCGGTTTACACAGATACGCAGTATTTT. The genes are TRBV6-5 and TRBJ2-3; D unresolved. CDR3 length: 14 amino acids. Trimming removed 0 bases from V and 2 bases from J, with 6 bases in between. CDR1 MNHEY and CDR2 SVGAGI come from the germline V gene.

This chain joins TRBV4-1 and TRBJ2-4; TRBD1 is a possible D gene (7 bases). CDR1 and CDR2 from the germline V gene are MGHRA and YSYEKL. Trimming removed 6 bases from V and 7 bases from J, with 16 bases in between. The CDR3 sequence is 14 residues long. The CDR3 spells CASREQGRTNIQYF. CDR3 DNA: TGCGCCAGCAGGGAACAGGGGAGGACGAACATTCAGTACTTC.

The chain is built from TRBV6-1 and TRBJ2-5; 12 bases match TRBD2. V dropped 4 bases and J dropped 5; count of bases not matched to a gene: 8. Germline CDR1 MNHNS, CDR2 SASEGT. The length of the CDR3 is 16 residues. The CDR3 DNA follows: TGTGCCAGCAGTGCGTCTAGCGGGAGGGCCGCGGAGACCCAGTACTTC. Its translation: CASSASSGRAAETQYF.

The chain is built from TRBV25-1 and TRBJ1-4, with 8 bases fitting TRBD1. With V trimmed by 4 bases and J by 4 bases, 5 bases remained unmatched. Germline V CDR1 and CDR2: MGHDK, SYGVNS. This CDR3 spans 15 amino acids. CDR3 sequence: CASSARQGNNEKLFF. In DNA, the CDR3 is TGTGCCAGCAGTGCCCGACAGGGGAATAATGAAAAACTGTTTTTT.

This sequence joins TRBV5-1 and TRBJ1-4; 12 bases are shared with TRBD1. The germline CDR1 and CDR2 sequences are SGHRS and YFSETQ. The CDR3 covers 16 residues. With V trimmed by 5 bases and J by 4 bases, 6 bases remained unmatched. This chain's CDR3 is CASSSGQGAVNEKLFF. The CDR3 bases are TGCGCCAGCAGTTCGGGACAGGGGGCTGTTAATGAAAAACTGTTTTTT.

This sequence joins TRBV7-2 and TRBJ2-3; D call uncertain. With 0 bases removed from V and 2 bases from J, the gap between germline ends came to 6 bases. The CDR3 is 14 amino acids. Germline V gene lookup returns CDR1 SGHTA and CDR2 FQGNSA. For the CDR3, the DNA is TGTGCCAGCAGCTTAGCGGCGAACACAGATACGCAGTATTTT. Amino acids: CASSLAANTDTQYF.

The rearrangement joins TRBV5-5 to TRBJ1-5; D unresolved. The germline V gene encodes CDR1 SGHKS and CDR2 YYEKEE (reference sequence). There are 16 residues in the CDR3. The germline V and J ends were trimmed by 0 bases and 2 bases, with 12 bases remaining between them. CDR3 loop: CASSLDSGLGNQPQHF. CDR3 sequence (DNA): TGTGCCAGCAGCTTGGATTCGGGTTTGGGCAATCAGCCCCAGCATTTT.